One sample yielded the 17 T cell receptor beta chains listed below, sequenced in a study of beta chain features in type 1 diabetes (dated by TCRdb to the late 2010s). Library generation was performed with the immunoSEQ multiplex PCR assay. All of the isolated RNA was reverse transcribed with the High Capacity cDNA Reverse Transcription Kit, so expressed TCRB transcripts were sequenced. TCRdb stores this immuneACCESS table with in-frame sequences only. Part of the clones is absent; in the studies checked, under half of the shortfall reflects unresolved V genes, and no reason is known for the rest. The sample table contains approximately 140,000 clones; only one count was recorded for approximately 52% of them. Jointly, the top ten make up 0.4% to 0.5% of the sample. Material for sequencing was Tregs from blood. The sample's cell subset or site, from its label and the paper: regulatory CD4+ T cells. The receptors stem from a man between 18 and 29 years old in good health.

The chain recombines TRBV9 with TRBJ1-2; 7 bases line up with TRBD1. Germline V gene sequence: CDR1 SGDLS, CDR2 YYNGEE. The V gene end was trimmed by 5 bases and the J gene end by 4 bases; junction bases not matched to a gene: 5. This CDR3 region has 13 residues. The CDR3 reads CASRPRQGYGYTF. CDR3 DNA: TGTGCCAGCAGACCACGACAGGGCTATGGCTACACCTTC.

The chain combines TRBV5-1 with TRBJ2-5, with a weak D call TRBD2 (5 bases). With 3 bases removed from V and 2 bases from J, the gap between germline ends came to 17 bases. The CDR3 contains 16 residues. Looked up from germline, CDR1 is SGHRS and CDR2 is YFSETQ. CDR3 sequence: CASSSGRGSPQETQYF. Written as DNA, the CDR3 is TGCGCCAGCAGCTCAGGCCGGGGAAGTCCTCAAGAGACCCAGTACTTC.

This clone has only a few counts. The chain employs TRBV29-1 and TRBJ2-1, with 12 bases identical to TRBD2. This CDR3 has 15 amino acids. The V gene end was trimmed by 2 bases and the J gene end by 6 bases; junction bases not matched to a gene: 5. Looked up from germline, CDR1 is SQVTM and CDR2 is ANQGSEA. The CDR3 bases are TGCAGCGTTGAAAGGACTAGCGGGATGGGCAATGAGCAGTTCTTC. It encodes CSVERTSGMGNEQFF.

The V call is TRBV7-9, the J call TRBJ2-7, with 8 positions matching TRBD2. CDR3 size: 18 residues. Trimming at V came to 4 bases and at J to 3 bases, leaving 17 bases not matched to a gene. The germline CDR1 and CDR2 sequences are SEHNR and FQNEAQ (reference sequence). CDR3 residues: CASSSPLGSGGAYYEQYF. The CDR3, as DNA: TGTGCCAGCAGCTCCCCTTTAGGATCGGGGGGGGCCTACTACGAGCAGTACTTC.

The V call is TRBV7-2, the J call TRBJ1-5, with 8 bases fitting TRBD1. Losses at the gene ends were 5 bases for V and 0 bases for J; bases not matched to a gene: 6. Germline CDR1 and CDR2: SGHTA and FQGNSA. This CDR3 is built from 16 residues. CDR3 DNA: TGTGCCAGCAGCCCGCGGACAGGGCATAGCAATCAGCCCCAGCATTTT. It codes for CASSPRTGHSNQPQHF.

This clone occurred a few times. V gene TRBV5-1 combines with J gene TRBJ2-1, with 7 bases lining up with TRBD1. The CDR3 length is 15 residues. Germline CDR1 reads SGHRS; CDR2 reads YFSETQ. V gave up 0 bases and J gave up 8 bases; unmatched junction bases: 8. CDR3 residues: CASSLGQGIVDEQFF. The CDR3 DNA is TGCGCCAGCAGCTTGGGACAGGGTATCGTCGATGAGCAGTTCTTC.

This clone has only a few counts. The V gene is TRBV29-1, the J gene TRBJ1-5, with no clear D. In germline, CDR1 is SQVTM, CDR2 ANQGSEA. The germline V and J ends were trimmed by 1 base and 7 bases, with 8 bases remaining between them. This CDR3 is 12 amino acids long. Here the CDR3 reads CSVEGGGQPQHF. The DNA of the CDR3 is TGCAGCGTTGAAGGGGGAGGACAGCCCCAGCATTTT.

J is TRBJ2-3 and V is TRBV7-2; TRBD2 aligns across 13 bases. The CDR3 length is 16 residues. J lost 5 bases, V lost 5 bases, and 7 bases had no gene match. Per germline, CDR1 SGHTA and CDR2 FQGNSA. The CDR3 spells CASSETSGRAVDTQYF. CDR3 nucleotides: TGTGCCAGCAGCGAAACTAGCGGGAGGGCCGTAGATACGCAGTATTTT.

This clone was seen only a few times. This chain links TRBV11-2 with TRBJ1-2; 9 positions agree with TRBD1. CDR1 is SGHAT and CDR2 is FQNNGV in the germline V gene. The length of the CDR3 is 15 residues. V was clipped by 4 bases and J by 8 bases; unmatched bases: 11. DNA for the CDR3: TGTGCCAGCAGCTGGGGAGTCGGGACAGGGATCGGCTACACCTTC. Translation: CASSWGVGTGIGYTF.

This clone was observed a single time. CDR3 loop: CASSLGLLLGGTDTQYF. The CDR3 bases are TGCGCCAGCAGCTTGGGCTTGCTTCTGGGGGGAACAGATACGCAGTATTTT. The chain employs TRBV5-1 and TRBJ2-3; possible D gene TRBD2, 6 bases. The ends were cut back, 0 bases at V and 3 bases at J, with 17 bases in the middle. Per the germline V gene, CDR1 is SGHRS and CDR2 is YFSETQ. The length of the CDR3 is 17 residues.

A few counts support this clone. The gene calls are TRBV30 and TRBJ2-5; TRBD2 matches 9 bases. Germline V gene lookup returns CDR1 GTSNPN and CDR2 SVGIG (reference sequence). This CDR3 region has 13 residues. V was clipped by 3 bases and J by 4 bases; unmatched bases: 3. The CDR3 DNA reads TGTGCCTGGAGGAAAGCGGGAGGAGAGACCCAGTACTTC. Protein: CAWRKAGGETQYF.

Details on this clone: Other DNA sequences in the same sample also yield this CDR3. The chain uses TRBV10-3 and TRBJ2-3; D perhaps matches TRBD2 (6 bases). This CDR3 is 13 amino acids long. V shed 8 bases and J shed 0 bases, with 9 bases lying between them. Germline CDR1 is ENHRY and CDR2 is SYGVKD. The CDR3 bases are TGTGCCATCCAGGCGGGGAGCACAGATACGCAGTATTTT. It is translated as CAIQAGSTDTQYF.

This clone turned up a few times. The chain carries TRBV9 and TRBJ2-3; D gene unclear. Between the trimmed V and J ends, which lost 4 bases and 2 bases, there was a span of 14 bases. CDR3 size: 15 residues. Germline V gene sequence: CDR1 SGDLS, CDR2 YYNGEE. The DNA of the CDR3 is TGTGCCAGCAGCATCCGACTTATACCCACAGATACGCAGTATTTT. Protein sequence: CASSIRLIPTDTQYF.

This clone was detected a few times. The chain has TRBV18 and TRBJ1-2; maybe TRBD1 (6 bases). CDR3 length: 14 amino acids. Germline V gene sequence: CDR1 KGHSH, CDR2 LQKENI. V dropped 4 bases and J dropped 4 bases, with 13 bases sitting between them. The CDR3 coding sequence is TGTGCCAGCTCACTTGCCGGGACAACCTATGGCTACACCTTC. Its translation: CASSLAGTTYGYTF. The full variable domain, its missing parts supplied by reference TRBV18 and TRBJ1-2, is NAGVMQNPRHLVRRRGQEARLRCSPMKGHSHVYWYRQLPEEGLKFMVYLQKENIIDESGMPKERFSAEFPKEGPSILRIQQVVRGDSAAYFCASSLAGTTYGYTFGSGTRLTVV.

The gene calls are TRBV29-1 and TRBJ1-1, with TRBD1 matching over 10 bases. J gave up 4 bases and V 6 bases, and 8 bases lay outside the gene matches. The CDR3 is 14 amino acids. Germline CDR1 and CDR2: SQVTM and ANQGSEA. The CDR3, as DNA: TGCAGCGTCGATAAGGGACAGGGGTTCACTGAAGCTTTCTTT. Protein product: CSVDKGQGFTEAFF.

V and J are TRBV11-2 and TRBJ1-5; D not certain. Germline V gene sequence: CDR1 SGHAT, CDR2 FQNNGV. The CDR3 spans 13 residues. V lost 3 bases and J lost 2, with 5 bases in between. CDR3 coding DNA: TGTGCCAGCAGCTTGGCCGGCAATCAGCCCCAGCATTTT. Translated, it gives CASSLAGNQPQHF.

A remark on this clone: Different DNA sequences within this sample yield the same CDR3. DNA for the CDR3: TGTGCCATCACATCCGGGGCCAACGTCCTGACTTTC. Its translation: CAITSGANVLTF. The rearrangement joins TRBV10-3 to TRBJ2-6; D remains unclear. CDR1 is ENHRY, CDR2 SYGVKD, per germline. This CDR3 has 12 amino acids. V shed 7 bases and J shed 4 bases, with 5 bases lying between them.